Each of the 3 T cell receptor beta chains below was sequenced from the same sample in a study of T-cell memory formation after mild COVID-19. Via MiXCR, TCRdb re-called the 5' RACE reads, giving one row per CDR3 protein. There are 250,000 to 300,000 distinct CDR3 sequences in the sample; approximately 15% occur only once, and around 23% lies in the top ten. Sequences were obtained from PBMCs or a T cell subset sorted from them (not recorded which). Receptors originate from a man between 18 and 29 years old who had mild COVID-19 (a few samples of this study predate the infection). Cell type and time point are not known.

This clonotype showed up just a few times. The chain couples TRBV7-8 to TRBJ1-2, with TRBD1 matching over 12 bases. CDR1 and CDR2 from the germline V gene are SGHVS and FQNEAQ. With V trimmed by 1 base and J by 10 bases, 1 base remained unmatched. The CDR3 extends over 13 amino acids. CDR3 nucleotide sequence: TGTGCCAGCAGCTTAGGGGACAGGGGGCCCTACACCTTC. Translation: CASSLGDRGPYTF.

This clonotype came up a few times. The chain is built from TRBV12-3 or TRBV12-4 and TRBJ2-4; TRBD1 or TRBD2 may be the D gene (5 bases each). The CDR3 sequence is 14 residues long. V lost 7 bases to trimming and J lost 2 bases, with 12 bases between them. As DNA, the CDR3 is TGTGCCAGCACCCCCTGGGGACCCAAAAACATTCAGTACTTC. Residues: CASTPWGPKNIQYF.

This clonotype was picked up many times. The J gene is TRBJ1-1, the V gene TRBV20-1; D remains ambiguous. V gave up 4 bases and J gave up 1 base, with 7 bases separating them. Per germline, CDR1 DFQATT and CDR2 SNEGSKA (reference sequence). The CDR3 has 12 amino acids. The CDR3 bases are TGCAGTGCTATTCCGGGGAACACTGAAGCTTTCTTT. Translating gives CSAIPGNTEAFF.